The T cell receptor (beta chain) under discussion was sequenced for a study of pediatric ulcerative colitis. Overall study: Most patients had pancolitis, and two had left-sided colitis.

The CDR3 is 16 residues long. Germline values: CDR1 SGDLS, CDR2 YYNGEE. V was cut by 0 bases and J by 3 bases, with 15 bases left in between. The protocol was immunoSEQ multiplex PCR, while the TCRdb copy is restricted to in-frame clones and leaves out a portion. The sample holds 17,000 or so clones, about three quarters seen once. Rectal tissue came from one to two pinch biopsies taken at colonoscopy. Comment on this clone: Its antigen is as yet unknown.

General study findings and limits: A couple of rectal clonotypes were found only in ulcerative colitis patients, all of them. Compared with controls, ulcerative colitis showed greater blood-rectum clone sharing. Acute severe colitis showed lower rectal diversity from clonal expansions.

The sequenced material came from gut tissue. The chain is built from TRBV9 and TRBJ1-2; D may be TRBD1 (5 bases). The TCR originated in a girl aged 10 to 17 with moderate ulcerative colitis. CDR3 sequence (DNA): TGTGCCAGCAGCGTAGATTGGGGGGAGGCCGACTATGGCTACACCTTC. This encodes CASSVDWGEADYGYTF.